This T cell receptor (beta chain) was identified during a study of neoadjuvant nivolumab and ipilimumab in lung cancer. Study results and limitations: TCR clonality did not significantly correlate with pathologic tumor regression. TCR richness and clonality were higher in tumors than adjacent uninvolved lung. Only two of four nivolumab-treated tumors gained richness and clonality by surgery. Only a small number of samples underwent TCR sequencing.

Using immunoSEQ multiplex PCR, the repertoire was profiled, and TCRdb retains in-frame clones only, with some absent. The sample lists roughly 39,000 clones; 85% to 90% were seen once. The V gene lost 3 bases and the J gene lost 0 bases, with 9 bases spanning the gap. The CDR3 is 14 residues long. From germline, CDR1 is KGHSH and CDR2 LQKENI. Comments on this clone: Its antigen is undetermined.

The sequencing used peripheral blood, collected before neoadjuvant nivolumab, alone or with ipilimumab. This chain joins TRBV18 and TRBJ2-7; D may correspond to TRBD1 or TRBD2 (5 bases each). The receptor's source is an adult with non-small cell lung cancer. The CDR3 region has the DNA TGTGCCAGCTCACCCGGGACCGTCTCCTACGAGCAGTACTTC. Amino acid sequence: CASSPGTVSYEQYF.